The 20 T cell receptor beta chains below come from one sample, sequenced in a study of CD8+ T cells in alopecia areata. Sequencing templates came from extracted RNA that was reverse transcribed into cDNA. Measured with immunoSEQ multiplex PCR; TCRdb has only the in-frame clones, and not every one. In the table there are about 37,000 clones, around half of which are singletons. For roughly 5 patients, CD4+ cells were sorted into CD25+CD127- cells. Sequences were obtained from CD4+ Tregs sorted from blood. These receptors all stem from a human donor with alopecia areata.

The chain combines TRBV5-1 with TRBJ1-1; D uncertain. This CDR3 comprises 13 residues. Germline V CDR1 and CDR2: SGHRS, YFSETQ. Trimming took off 0 bases at V and 1 base at J, with 4 bases between the two ends. The CDR3 protein is CASSLDRNTEAFF. The CDR3 nucleotides read TGCGCCAGCAGCTTGGACAGGAACACTGAAGCTTTCTTT.

This clone was seen a few times. This chain joins TRBV7-9 and TRBJ1-1, with a weak D call TRBD1 (5 bases). The V and J ends lost 3 bases and 3 bases respectively, with 8 bases between them. This CDR3 spans 13 amino acids. Germline lookup yields CDR1 SEHNR and CDR2 FQNEAQ (reference sequence). In nucleotides, the CDR3 is TGTGCCAGCAGCTTTACGGGGGACACTGAAGCTTTCTTT. Translation: CASSFTGDTEAFF.

The count of this clone is one. The J gene is TRBJ2-2, the V gene TRBV2; D gene ambiguous. Looked up from germline, CDR1 is SNHLY and CDR2 is FYNNEI. The V gene lost 6 bases and the J gene lost 0 bases, with 8 bases spanning the gap. CDR3 size: 14 residues. The CDR3 nucleotides read TGTGCCAGCAGGGGTTTAACGAACACCGGGGAGCTGTTTTTT. Encoded protein: CASRGLTNTGELFF.

V is TRBV6-5 and J is TRBJ1-2; D may be TRBD1 (6 bases). This CDR3 spans 15 amino acids. Germline V gives CDR1 MNHEY, CDR2 SVGAGI. V lost 10 bases, J lost 2 bases, and 20 bases lay in between. The CDR3 DNA reads as TGTGCCACCATGTACTACAGGGCCCTAAACTATGGCTACACCTTC. This encodes CATMYYRALNYGYTF.

The sample holds a few counts of this clone. CDR3 nucleotide sequence: TGCGCCAGCAGCTTGATTGAATCTGAAGCTTTCTTT. It specifies CASSLIESEAFF. The chain combines TRBV5-1 with TRBJ1-1; D unresolved. The V end was cut by 1 base, the J end by 6 bases, with 7 bases between. CDR1 and CDR2 from the germline V gene are SGHRS and YFSETQ. The CDR3 is 12 amino acids.

J is TRBJ2-5 and V is TRBV30; D unclear. The V gene lost 1 base and the J gene lost 4 bases, with 16 bases spanning the gap. This CDR3 is built from 15 residues. CDR1 is GTSNPN, CDR2 SVGIG, per germline (reference sequence). As DNA, the CDR3 is TGTGCCTGGAGTGCACTATTCGGCAGAGGAGAGACCCAGTACTTC. Amino acid sequence: CAWSALFGRGETQYF.

The genes are TRBV7-2 and TRBJ2-5; TRBD1 matches at 7 bases. V trimming: 5 bases; J trimming: 2 bases; junction bases outside the gene matches: 5. The CDR3 has 14 amino acids. Germline V lookup: CDR1 SGHTA, CDR2 FQGNSA. This chain's CDR3 is CASSPDRVQETQYF. Here the CDR3 DNA reads TGTGCCAGCAGCCCAGACAGGGTTCAAGAGACCCAGTACTTC.

The chain has TRBV30 and TRBJ1-2; D unclear. Trimming removed 0 bases from V and 0 bases from J, with 8 bases in between. The CDR3 totals 14 residues. The germline V gene encodes CDR1 GTSNPN and CDR2 SVGIG (reference sequence). CDR3 loop: CAWSVPVANYGYTF. The CDR3 bases are TGTGCCTGGAGTGTACCGGTAGCTAACTATGGCTACACCTTC.

This clone is labeled as medium-sized. The V call is TRBV7-8, the J call TRBJ2-6, with D tentatively TRBD2 (6 bases). CDR3 size: 16 residues. Trimming removed 5 bases at V and 4 bases at J, with 15 bases between. Germline-derived CDR1 and CDR2 are SGHVS and FQNEAQ. CDR3 amino acids: CASSHIGGTGANVLTF. The CDR3 DNA reads TGTGCCAGCAGCCATATTGGCGGGACCGGGGCCAACGTCCTGACTTTC.

This chain joins TRBV6-1 and TRBJ2-2; D uncertain. There are 14 residues in the CDR3. CDR1 and CDR2 (germline): MNHNS, SASEGT. V gave up 2 bases and J gave up 2 bases, with 6 bases separating them. This CDR3 is CASSESLNTGELFF. The CDR3 DNA reads TGTGCCAGCAGTGAAAGCCTAAACACCGGGGAGCTGTTTTTT.

The chain recombines TRBV6-5 with TRBJ2-7; 10 nucleotides match TRBD1. The CDR3 contains 15 residues. V gave up 6 bases and J gave up 2 bases; unmatched junction bases: 7. CDR1 and CDR2 (germline): MNHEY, SVGAGI. This CDR3 reads CASSRPGQGTYEQYF. As DNA, the CDR3 is TGTGCCAGCAGCCGTCCGGGACAGGGGACCTACGAGCAGTACTTC.

The chain links TRBV28 to TRBJ2-1; D unclear. V shed 1 base and J shed 7 bases, with 14 bases lying between them. This CDR3 is built from 15 residues. CDR1 MDHEN and CDR2 SYDVKM come from the germline V gene. The CDR3 bases are TGTGCCAGCAGTTTATCAACGGGCTACCTTAATGAGCAGTTCTTC. This gives the protein CASSLSTGYLNEQFF. Full variable domain (remainder filled in from reference TRBV28 and TRBJ2-1): DVKVTQSSRYLVKRTGEKVFLECVQDMDHENMFWYRQDPGLGLRLIYFSYDVKMKEKGDIPEGYSVSREKKERFSLILESASTNQTSMYLCASSLSTGYLNEQFFGPGTRLTVL.

This chain joins TRBV10-3 and TRBJ1-1, with D unresolved. Germline V gene sequence: CDR1 ENHRY, CDR2 SYGVKD. Trimming cost V 3 bases and J 5 bases, with 13 bases left between them. The CDR3 is 14 amino acids. CDR3 in DNA: TGTGCCATCAGTGATACGGGGAGAGGGACTGAAGCTTTCTTT. It is translated as CAISDTGRGTEAFF.

The V and J genes are TRBV5-1 and TRBJ2-1, with D possibly matching TRBD1 (5 bases). The germline V and J ends were trimmed by 4 bases and 5 bases, with 10 bases remaining between them. This CDR3 has 13 residues. The germline CDR1 and CDR2 sequences are SGHRS and YFSETQ. The CDR3 here is CASSADIHNEQFF. CDR3 nucleotides: TGCGCCAGCAGCGCGGACATCCACAATGAGCAGTTCTTC.

This clone has more than one count but fewer than ten. The CDR3 sequence is CASSQQQGLSQPQHF. CDR3 nucleotides: TGCGCCAGCAGCCAACAACAGGGACTGAGTCAGCCCCAGCATTTT. The chain joins TRBV4-3 to TRBJ1-5; D may be TRBD1 (6 bases). This CDR3 region has 15 residues. Trimming shortened V by 2 bases and J by 6 bases, and 14 bases separated the two germline ends. Germline CDR1 reads LGHNA; CDR2 reads YSLEER.

This chain connects TRBV7-2 to TRBJ2-7; D may match TRBD1 or TRBD2 (5 bases each). This CDR3 is 16 amino acids long. Germline V lookup: CDR1 SGHTA, CDR2 FQGNSA. Trimming shortened V by 2 bases and J by 7 bases, and 21 bases separated the two germline ends. The CDR3 here is CASSLSDTQLTGEQYF. The CDR3 bases are TGTGCCAGCAGCTTATCGGACACCCAACTCACGGGAGAGCAGTACTTC.

The chain carries TRBV9 and TRBJ2-2; tentative D call: TRBD1 (7 bases). CDR1 is SGDLS, CDR2 YYNGEE, per germline. V was pared by 4 bases and J by 4 bases, with 14 bases between. The CDR3 covers 15 residues. CDR3 in amino acids: CASSPSRGATGELFF. DNA for the CDR3: TGTGCCAGCAGCCCCTCCAGGGGGGCCACCGGGGAGCTGTTTTTT. The entire variable domain, with the rest obtained from reference TRBV9 and TRBJ2-2, is as follows: DSGVTQTPKHLITATGQRVTLRCSPRSGDLSVYWYQQSLDQGLQFLIQYYNGEERAKGNILERFSAQQFPDLHSELNLSSLELGDSALYFCASSPSRGATGELFFGEGSRLTVL.

The chain uses TRBV18 and TRBJ2-6; D is ambiguous. With 1 base removed from V and 11 bases from J, the gap between germline ends came to 15 bases. The CDR3 is made up of 15 amino acids. The V gene's germline CDR1 is KGHSH and CDR2 LQKENI. CDR3 coding DNA: TGTGCCAGCTCACCACAGGGTACCCCCTTCTACGTCCTGACTTTC. It codes for CASSPQGTPFYVLTF.

The chain recombines TRBV5-1 with TRBJ2-1; 8 nucleotides align to TRBD1. J gave up 2 bases and V 7 bases, and 8 bases lay outside the gene matches. Germline assignment: CDR1 SGHRS and CDR2 YFSETQ. This CDR3 comprises 15 residues. The CDR3 DNA sequence: TGCGCCAGCGACGTTGGACAGGGCGCCTACAATGAGCAGTTCTTC. Residues: CASDVGQGAYNEQFF.

This clone has more than one count but fewer than ten. V and J are TRBV5-6 and TRBJ1-2; 7 bases agree with TRBD1. Losses at the gene ends were 0 bases for V and 5 bases for J; bases not matched to a gene: 4. This CDR3 contains 14 residues. Germline V gene lookup returns CDR1 SGHDT and CDR2 YYEEEE. CDR3 residues: CASSLESGGYGYTF. As DNA, the CDR3 is TGTGCCAGCAGCTTGGAATCAGGGGGGTATGGCTACACCTTC.